This is a list of T cell receptor beta chains from one sample in a study of blood T cell repertoires in COVID-19. Libraries were prepared by immunoSEQ multiplex PCR; TCRdb keeps only in-frame clonotypes and omits some of them. Counted here are fewer than 50,000 clones, around 80% occurring once; the ten biggest clones make up roughly 40%. The sequenced sample was peripheral blood. Receptors originate from an elderly man with active or convalescent COVID-19. CDR3s include the opening cysteine and the closing phenylalanine or tryptophan. Each record gives: CDR3 length, J gene, V gene, clone size, D gene, CDR3 protein, CDR3 DNA. The D gene is left open where the match is weak. Clone size appears in some rows only: once, few, many, or a class for an expanded clone.

17,TRBJ2-2,TRBV7-3,.,TRBD1,CASSLGQPGSHSGELFF,TGTGCCAGCAGCCTGGGACAGCCGGGATCCCACTCCGGGGAGCTGTTTTTT
14,TRBJ1-5,TRBV28,.,TRBD1,CASSPGTGYQPQHF,TGTGCCAGCAGTCCAGGGACAGGCTATCAGCCCCAGCATTTT
13,TRBJ2-7,TRBV27,few,TRBD2,CATGLAGGNEQYF,TGTGCCACGGGACTAGCGGGAGGAAACGAGCAGTACTTC
13,TRBJ1-2,TRBV27,.,.,CASSFSQGHGYTF,TGTGCCAGCAGTTTCTCCCAGGGGCATGGCTACACCTTC
14,TRBJ2-5,TRBV3-1/TRBV3-2,.,.,CASSQGTNQETQYF,TGTGCCAGCAGCCAAGGTACTAACCAAGAGACCCAGTACTTC
14,TRBJ2-7,TRBV7-2,few,TRBD1,CASSINRGEGEQYF,TGTGCCAGCAGCATTAACAGGGGGGAAGGCGAGCAGTACTTC
15,TRBJ2-7,TRBV19,once,.,CASSILQGGSYEQYF,TGTGCCAGTAGTATCTTACAGGGTGGGTCCTACGAGCAGTACTTC
13,TRBJ1-3,TRBV29-1,.,.,CSVTEYSGNTIYF,TGCAGCGTTACAGAGTACTCTGGAAACACCATATATTTT
14,TRBJ2-7,TRBV7-9,.,.,CASSLTPGSYEQYF,TGTGCCAGCAGCTTAACCCCAGGCTCCTACGAGCAGTACTTC
17,TRBJ1-1,TRBV11-3,.,.,CASSQMGGGAGNTEAFF,TGTGCCAGCAGCCAGATGGGCGGGGGCGCAGGGAACACTGAAGCTTTCTTT
17,TRBJ1-6,TRBV4-2,.,.,CASSQEGGSSYNSPLHF,TGTGCCAGCAGCCAAGAGGGCGGGAGCTCCTATAATTCACCCCTCCACTTT
16,TRBJ2-3,TRBV9,few,.,CASSVGRAPPTDTQYF,TGTGCCAGCAGCGTAGGGAGGGCGCCGCCGACAGATACGCAGTATTTT
16,TRBJ2-5,TRBV21-1,.,.,CASRGTSGTDRETQYF,TGTGCCAGCAGAGGGACTAGCGGGACCGACAGGGAGACCCAGTACTTC
14,TRBJ2-7,TRBV18,.,TRBD2,CASSPTSAEGEQYF,TGTGCCAGCTCACCAACTAGCGCGGAAGGGGAGCAGTACTTC
14,TRBJ2-7,TRBV7-8,.,.,CASSLDRDSYEQYF,TGTGCCAGCAGCTTAGACAGGGACTCCTACGAGCAGTACTTC
15,TRBJ2-3,TRBV7-3,.,TRBD1,CASSPGTGRTDTQYF,TGTGCCAGCAGCCCCGGGACAGGGCGCACAGATACGCAGTATTTT
13,TRBJ2-7,TRBV7-8,.,.,CASSLEGPAEQYF,TGTGCCAGCAGCTTGGAGGGGCCCGCCGAGCAGTACTTC
16,TRBJ2-7,TRBV15,.,TRBD2,CATSARSGSFVYEQYF,TGTGCCACCAGCGCCCGTAGCGGGAGCTTTGTCTACGAGCAGTACTTC
15,TRBJ1-1,TRBV6-2/TRBV6-3,.,.,CASSLQGYGNTEAFF,TGTGCCAGCAGTCTTCAGGGATATGGGAACACTGAAGCTTTCTTT
16,TRBJ2-3,TRBV27,.,TRBD2,CASSLVAGGITDTQYF,TGTGCCAGCAGTTTAGTAGCGGGGGGGATCACAGATACGCAGTATTTT
13,TRBJ1-2,TRBV28,.,TRBD1,CASSPMRDRGWVF,TGTGCCAGCAGTCCCATGAGGGACAGGGGGTGGGTCTTC
16,TRBJ2-5,TRBV27,.,TRBD2,CASSLIQRGAQETQYF,TGTGCCAGCAGTTTAATCCAGCGGGGGGCCCAAGAGACCCAGTACTTC
15,TRBJ1-1,TRBV28,.,.,CASRSSGSASPEAFF,TGTGCCAGCAGATCCTCGGGGAGCGCGTCACCTGAAGCTTTCTTT
14,TRBJ2-7,TRBV24-1,few,TRBD1,CATSQTGDGYEQYF,TGTGCCACCAGCCAGACAGGGGACGGATACGAGCAGTACTTC
16,TRBJ2-7,TRBV10-3,.,TRBD2,CAISVTSGTSLGEQYF,TGTGCCATCAGTGTTACTAGCGGGACCAGCTTGGGGGAGCAGTACTTC
17,TRBJ2-2,TRBV5-6,.,TRBD1,CASSSWGTGDVTGELFF,TGTGCCAGCAGCTCCTGGGGGACAGGGGACGTCACCGGGGAGCTGTTTTTT
13,TRBJ1-2,TRBV24-1,.,.,CATSVGGTYGYTF,TGTGCCACCAGTGTTGGCGGAACTTATGGCTACACCTTC